This TCR beta chain was identified in a study of blood T cells in healthy people across ages (dated by TCRdb to between 2014 and 2017). With respect to the entire study: In model experiments, roughly one uniquely barcoded TCR beta cDNA molecule per two T cells was captured by template switching. To avoid experimental bias, donors of different ages were spread randomly across the sequencing lanes. Four age groups were formed from the donors: young (average approximately 15 years), middle-aged (less than 40), aged (around 62) and long-lived (less than 85). For two donors (one aged 18 to 30 and one aged 80 or older), the study analyzed two additional independent replicas of 1 million unique cDNA reads from the same blood draw. The study measured age-related changes in TCR beta repertoire diversity using deep sequencing normalized with unique cDNA molecular identifiers. Study-level results and caveats: Bulk unsorted PBMC profiling prevented conclusive comparison of naive and antigen-experienced compartments. There was a strong correlation between observed TCR beta diversity and the percentage of naive T cells measured by flow cytometry. Because the CMV infection status of the donors was unknown, age-related changes in expanded clonotypes may potentially have been confounded. Compared with the aged group, the long-lived group had more naive CD4+ T cells, fewer expanded clones and increased TCR diversity, suggesting age selection. Observed TCR beta diversity per million T cells fell roughly linearly with age, and a significant reduction was already apparent by age approximately 41. Estimates of total diversity based on one million sequenced T cells were regarded as lower bounds and as underestimates.

V lost 6 bases and J lost 8 bases; the stretch between them is 14 bases long. CDR1 and CDR2 were assigned from the germline V gene (reference sequence) as MNHEY and SMNVEV. Inclusive of the bounding cysteine and phenylalanine, the CDR3 is 13 residues long. Only the CDR3 DNA stays, 39 bases, in frame from base 1. Systemically healthy Caucasian individuals from Russia, 39 in total and aged 6 to 90 years, were included as donors. Each donor gave 8 to 10 milliliters of peripheral blood, collected into EDTA-treated Vacutainer tubes. Ficoll-Paque density-gradient centrifugation was used to isolate PBMCs, with at least 6.5 million per sample. Trizol reagent was used to extract total RNA from the PBMCs, yielding at least 5 micrograms per sample. Naive CD45RAhigh/CD27high T cell percentages were measured by flow cytometry on a PBMC aliquot from every donor. Libraries were prepared through 5' RACE. The sample was run on an Illumina HiSeq 2500. A second PCR of roughly 6 to 12 cycles was performed with a sample-barcoded 5' primer and a J-beta primer mix. Each TCR beta cDNA molecule received a unique molecular identifier from a template-switch 5' adaptor carrying 12 random nucleotides. Each sample yielded at least 3 million CDR3-containing paired-end reads. First-strand cDNA synthesis was performed from all RNA using the Mint cDNA synthesis kit, with priming by a TRBC-specific oligonucleotide. Following uracil-DNA glycosylase treatment, all cDNA underwent a first 18-cycle PCR with the universal primers M1SS and BC2_uni_R. The study's processing was this. Normalization of each sample was performed by random selection of 1 million high-quality reads, each carrying a distinct molecular identifier. Reads sharing molecular identifiers were discarded rather than binned into consensus sequences. CDR3 identification, clonotype clustering and error correction used MiTCR with a Q25 quality threshold and the strictest error-elimination algorithm. A nonparametric unseen species model using Euler transformation provided a lower-bound estimate of total TCR beta diversity. TCRdb reworked the public reads: Q25 trimming with fastp, MiXCR clone assembly, productive beta chains retained. Rows are combined by CDR3 protein, so each entry shows the most common genes and DNA. TCRdb, not the original authors, processed these V and J calls. The sample table holds over 1,500,000 distinct CDR3 sequences, of which about 50% were seen once. Approximately 2% of the sample comes from the top ten.

About this clonotype: What antigen it recognizes has not been identified. No per-base quality is available; no much larger clone lies one base away.

The source is a woman aged 40 to 49 in good health. This receptor chain uses TRBV27 and TRBJ2-1; a tentative D call is TRBD1 (5 bases match). The sequencing input was blood. The CDR3 in this case is CASRGMGQDEQFF. In nucleotides, the sequence is TGTGCCAGCAGGGGGATGGGGCAGGATGAGCAGTTCTTC.